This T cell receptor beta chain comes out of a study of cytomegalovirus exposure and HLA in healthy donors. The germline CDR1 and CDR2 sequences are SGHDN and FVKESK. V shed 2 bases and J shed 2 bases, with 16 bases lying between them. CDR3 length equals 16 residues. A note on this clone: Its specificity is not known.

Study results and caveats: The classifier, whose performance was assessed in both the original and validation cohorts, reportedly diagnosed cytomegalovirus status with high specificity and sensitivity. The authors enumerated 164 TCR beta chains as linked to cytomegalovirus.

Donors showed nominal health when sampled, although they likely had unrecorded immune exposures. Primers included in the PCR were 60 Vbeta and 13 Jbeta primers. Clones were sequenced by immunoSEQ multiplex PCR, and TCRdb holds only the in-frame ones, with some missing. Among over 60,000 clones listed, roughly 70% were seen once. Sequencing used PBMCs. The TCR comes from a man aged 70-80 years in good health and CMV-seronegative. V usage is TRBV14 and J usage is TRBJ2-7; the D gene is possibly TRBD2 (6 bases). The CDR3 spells CASSQLPGVGTYEQYF. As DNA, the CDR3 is TGTGCCAGCAGCCAATTACCGGGAGTCGGTACCTACGAGCAGTACTTC. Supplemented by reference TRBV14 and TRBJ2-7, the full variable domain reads EAGVTQFPSHSVIEKGQTVTLRCDPISGHDNLYWYRRVMGKEIKFLLHFVKESKQDESGMPNNRFLAERTGGTYSTLKVQPAELEDSGVYFCASSQLPGVGTYEQYFGPGTRLTVT.